A single sample is the source of the 22 T cell receptor beta chains below, sequenced in a study of cytomegalovirus exposure and HLA in healthy donors (dated by TCRdb to about 2017). The method behind the library was the immunoSEQ multiplex PCR assay. A mixture of 60 forward primers for TCR Vbeta segments and 13 reverse primers for TCR Jbeta segments was used in the multiplex PCR. The immuneACCESS repertoire file appears here via TCRdb, limited to in-frame rearrangements. These files lack a portion of the clones; in checked studies, under half of the deficit traces to unresolved V genes, and the cause of the others is not known. This sample has about 200,000 clones in its table, and approximately 80% of those were observed once. In total, the top ten clones hold 0.71% of the sample. Material for sequencing was PBMCs. These receptors all come from a boy aged 2 to 9 in good health and CMV-seronegative.

This sequence joins TRBV6-5 and TRBJ2-5; 7 bases align to TRBD1. The CDR3 has 16 residues. After removal of 3 bases from V and 2 bases from J, the junction contained 9 bases not matched to a gene. Germline CDR1 is MNHEY and CDR2 is SVGAGI. The CDR3 protein is CASSYTRDSLQETQYF. The CDR3, as DNA: TGTGCCAGCAGTTATACCCGGGACAGCTTACAAGAGACCCAGTACTTC.

The rearrangement uses TRBV11-2 and TRBJ1-2; TRBD1 matches at 7 bases. The CDR3 consists of 14 residues. The germline CDR1 and CDR2 sequences are SGHAT and FQNNGV. Trimming cost V 4 bases and J 14 bases; bases outside gene matches: 16. In DNA, the CDR3 is TGTGCCAGCAGCTGGAAGGGGGCGCGCAGGGATGCGACCTTC. Protein: CASSWKGARRDATF.

V and J are TRBV5-5 and TRBJ2-7, with TRBD1 identical over 8 bases. CDR3 length: 12 amino acids. Germline-derived CDR1 and CDR2 are SGHKS and YYEKEE (reference sequence). J was trimmed by 6 bases and V by 2 bases; bases with no gene match: 1. This CDR3 reads CASSFTGGEQYF. The CDR3 nucleotides read TGTGCCAGCAGCTTTACAGGGGGCGAGCAGTACTTC.

This clone was recorded once. The V gene is TRBV20-1, the J gene TRBJ1-2; unclear D gene. CDR3 length: 11 amino acids. Between the trimmed V and J ends, which lost 3 bases and 8 bases, there was a span of 10 bases. CDR1 and CDR2 from the germline V gene are DFQATT and SNEGSKA (reference sequence). CDR3 coding DNA: TGCAGTGCTAGGGAAAGCGGCGGCTACACCTTC. Its protein is CSARESGGYTF.

The V gene is TRBV12-5, the J gene TRBJ1-1; D unclear. The CDR3 runs to 14 residues. Germline CDR1 LGHNT, CDR2 FRNRAP. The ends were cut back, 3 bases at V and 0 bases at J, with 8 bases in the middle. The CDR3 region has the DNA TGTGCTAGTGGTTTCGGTAATATGAACACTGAAGCTTTCTTT. It is translated as CASGFGNMNTEAFF.

The genes are TRBV5-6 and TRBJ2-2; D possibly corresponds to TRBD2 (6 bases). The germline V gene encodes CDR1 SGHDT and CDR2 YYEEEE. Trimming took 0 bases from V and 3 from J, leaving 12 bases between them. This CDR3 contains 16 residues. CDR3 in amino acids: CASSLASGVHTGELFF. The CDR3 nucleotides are TGTGCCAGCAGCTTGGCCTCGGGAGTCCACACCGGGGAGCTGTTTTTT.

This sequence joins TRBV20-1 and TRBJ1-2; no firm D call. Germline V gene data show CDR1 as DFQATT and CDR2 as SNEGSKA (reference sequence). The CDR3 extends over 11 amino acids. V gave up 0 bases and J gave up 4 bases, with 3 bases separating them. The CDR3 coding sequence is TGCAGTGCTAGAGACAGCTATGGCTACACCTTC. Translation: CSARDSYGYTF.

This clone showed up just a few times. This chain links TRBV5-1 with TRBJ1-1, with D possibly being TRBD1 (5 bases). The germline V and J ends were trimmed by 1 base and 2 bases, with 9 bases remaining between them. Looked up from germline, CDR1 is SGHRS and CDR2 is YFSETQ. The CDR3 covers 14 residues. The CDR3 DNA sequence: TGCGCCAGCAGCTTGACGGGGGGAAACACTGAAGCTTTCTTT. This gives the protein CASSLTGGNTEAFF.

This clone was counted a few times. In DNA, the CDR3 is TGTGCCTCCAACCCGGGACAGAAGAACACTGAAGCTTTCTTT. Amino acids: CASNPGQKNTEAFF. The rearrangement uses TRBV30 and TRBJ1-1, with 7 positions matching TRBD1. Germline V gives CDR1 GTSNPN, CDR2 SVGIG (reference sequence). The CDR3 runs to 14 residues. Trimming at V came to 7 bases and at J to 1 base, leaving 9 bases not matched to a gene.

This chain connects TRBV2 to TRBJ1-2, with 7 nucleotides matching TRBD1. The CDR3 has 14 residues. V gave up 5 bases and J gave up 3 bases; unmatched junction bases: 6. CDR1 SNHLY and CDR2 FYNNEI come from the germline V gene. The CDR3 region is CASSPGQLDYGYTF. The CDR3 DNA is TGTGCCAGCAGTCCGGGACAGCTAGACTATGGCTACACCTTC.

This clone was counted a few times. This chain connects TRBV6-5 to TRBJ1-4; the D gene is possibly TRBD1 (5 bases). V shed 5 bases and J shed 7 bases, with 8 bases lying between them. This CDR3 region has 12 residues. Germline assignment: CDR1 MNHEY and CDR2 SVGAGI. CDR3 residues: CASSTQGEKLFF. DNA for the CDR3: TGTGCCAGCAGTACCCAGGGTGAAAAACTGTTTTTT.

The chain is built from TRBV27 and TRBJ2-7, with 11 bases lining up with TRBD2. Germline values: CDR1 MNHEY, CDR2 SMNVEV (reference sequence). This CDR3 region has 15 residues. Trimming removed 6 bases from V and 3 bases from J; junction bases left unmatched: 7. In DNA, the CDR3 is TGTGCCAGCAGGGTTGCTAGCGGGGGGATCTACGAGCAGTACTTC. Its protein is CASRVASGGIYEQYF.

The J gene is TRBJ2-5, the V gene TRBV25-1; D is perhaps TRBD2 (6 bases). V was cut by 3 bases and J by 11 bases, with 25 bases left in between. CDR1 is MGHDK, CDR2 SYGVNS, per germline. The CDR3 extends over 16 amino acids. In DNA form, the CDR3 reads TGTGCCAGCAGTGATCCTCCCGGGACTCCCACTGGGGAGCAGTACTTC. Its protein is CASSDPPGTPTGEQYF. Drawing the rest from reference TRBV25-1 and TRBJ2-5, the complete variable domain is EADIYQTPRYLVIGTGKKITLECSQTMGHDKMYWYQQDPGMELHLIHYSYGVNSTEKGDLSSESTVSRIRTEHFPLTLESARPSHTSQYLCASSDPPGTPTGEQYFGPGTRLLVL.

The rearrangement links TRBV11-2 to TRBJ2-7, with D hard to call. V dropped 5 bases and J dropped 4 bases, with 12 bases sitting between them. The CDR3 contains 13 residues. Germline CDR1 reads SGHAT; CDR2 reads FQNNGV. CDR3 region: CASSHPTTYEQYF. The CDR3 DNA follows: TGTGCCAGCAGCCACCCGACAACATACGAGCAGTACTTC.

The gene calls are TRBV30 and TRBJ1-2; TRBD1 matches at 8 bases. Germline-derived CDR1 and CDR2 are GTSNPN and SVGIG (reference sequence). After removal of 2 bases from V and 7 bases from J, the junction contained 6 bases not matched to a gene. There are 13 residues in the CDR3. The CDR3 coding sequence is TGTGCCTGGAGTTCCGACAGGGGAGGTGGCTACACCTTC. Residues: CAWSSDRGGGYTF.

The chain employs TRBV7-9 and TRBJ1-5, with TRBD1 as a possible D gene (5 bases). This CDR3 comprises 13 residues. CDR1 and CDR2 from the germline V gene are SEHNR and FQNEAQ (reference sequence). V was shortened by 5 bases and J by 4 bases, with 9 bases between the two germline ends. This CDR3 reads CASSPRQNQPQHF. CDR3 DNA: TGTGCCAGCAGCCCTAGACAGAATCAGCCCCAGCATTTT.

This clone was seen a single time. The V and J genes are TRBV6-1 and TRBJ2-7; 7 bases are shared with TRBD1. The CDR3 runs 19 residues. V shed 0 bases and J 2 bases; nucleotides not matched to a gene: 16. Per germline, CDR1 MNHNS and CDR2 SASEGT. The CDR3 DNA is TGTGCCAGCAGTGAAGCCTATAAACCCCCGGGACAGCAACCCTACGAGCAGTACTTC. It encodes CASSEAYKPPGQQPYEQYF.

The V call is TRBV7-8, the J call TRBJ2-7; 7 bases are a match to TRBD1. CDR3 size: 13 residues. J gave up 1 base and V 8 bases, and 5 bases lay outside the gene matches. Germline V gene sequence: CDR1 SGHVS, CDR2 FQNEAQ. CDR3 sequence (DNA): TGTGCCAGCGGACCGGGACAGTCCTACGAGCAGTACTTC. Translating it yields CASGPGQSYEQYF.

The CDR3 loop is CASTGGSVEETQYF. CDR3 DNA sequence: TGTGCCAGTACTGGCGGGAGTGTTGAAGAGACCCAGTACTTC. The V gene is TRBV19, the J gene TRBJ2-5, with 7 bases matching TRBD2. V was clipped by 7 bases and J by 3 bases; unmatched bases: 8. Germline V lookup: CDR1 LNHDA, CDR2 SQIVND (reference sequence). The CDR3 consists of 14 residues.

V usage is TRBV5-6 and J usage is TRBJ1-5; 7 bases match TRBD1. The CDR3 contains 15 residues. CDR1 and CDR2 from the germline V gene are SGHDT and YYEEEE. J gave up 1 base and V 3 bases, and 4 bases lay outside the gene matches. Here the CDR3 reads CASSWGQLSNQPQHF. As DNA, the CDR3 is TGTGCCAGCAGCTGGGGACAGTTAAGCAATCAGCCCCAGCATTTT. Based on the CDR3 plus reference TRBV5-6 and TRBJ1-5, the full variable domain is DAGVTQSPTHLIKTRGQQVTLRCSPKSGHDTVSWYQQALGQGPQFIFQYYEEEERQRGNFPDRFSGHQFPNYSSELNVNALLLGDSALYLCASSWGQLSNQPQHFGDGTRLSIL.

This clone has only one observation. The V call is TRBV13, the J call TRBJ2-1; 7 bases agree with TRBD2. Looked up from germline, CDR1 is PRHDT and CDR2 is FYEKMQ (reference sequence). CDR3 length: 14 amino acids. The trim removed 1 base at V and 7 bases at J, leaving 4 bases unmatched. CDR3 residues: CASSLVLGRNEQFF. CDR3 DNA sequence: TGTGCCAGCAGCTTAGTACTCGGGAGGAATGAGCAGTTCTTC. The full variable domain, completed using reference TRBV13 and TRBJ2-1, is AAGVIQSPRHLIKEKRETATLKCYPIPRHDTVYWYQQGPGQDPQFLISFYEKMQSDKGSIPDRFSAQQFSDYHSELNMSSLELGDSALYFCASSLVLGRNEQFFGPGTRLTVL.

V usage is TRBV29-1 and J usage is TRBJ2-3; possibly TRBD1 for D (6 bases). The V and J ends lost 2 bases and 1 base respectively, with 7 bases between them. CDR1 is SQVTM, CDR2 ANQGSEA, per germline. The CDR3 loop spans 13 amino acids. CDR3: CSVENRGTDTQYF. The CDR3, as DNA: TGCAGCGTTGAAAACAGGGGCACAGATACGCAGTATTTT.